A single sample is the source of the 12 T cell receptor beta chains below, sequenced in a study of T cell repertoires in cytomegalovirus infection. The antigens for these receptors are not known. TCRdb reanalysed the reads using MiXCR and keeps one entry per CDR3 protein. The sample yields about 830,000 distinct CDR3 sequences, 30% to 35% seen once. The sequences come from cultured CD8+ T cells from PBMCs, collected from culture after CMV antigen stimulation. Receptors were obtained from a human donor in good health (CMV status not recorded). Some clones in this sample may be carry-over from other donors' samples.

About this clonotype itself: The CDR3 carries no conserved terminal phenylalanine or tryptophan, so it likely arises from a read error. CDR3 amino acids: CASRLTGGGSTEAFS. The CDR3 DNA follows: TGTGCCAGCAGACTGACAGGGGGAGGGTCCACTGAAGCTTTCTCT. The V call is TRBV6-2 or TRBV6-3, the J call TRBJ1-1, with 9 positions matching TRBD1. V dropped 6 bases and J dropped 4; count of bases not matched to a gene: 9. The CDR3 runs to 15 residues. Germline V gene lookup returns CDR1 MNHEY and CDR2 SVGEGT.

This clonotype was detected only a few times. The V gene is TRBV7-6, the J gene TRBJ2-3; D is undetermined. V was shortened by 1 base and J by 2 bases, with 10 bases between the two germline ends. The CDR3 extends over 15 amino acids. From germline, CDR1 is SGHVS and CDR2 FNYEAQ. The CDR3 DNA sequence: TGTGCCAGCAGCTTAGTATACAGCTTCACAGATACGCAGTATTTT. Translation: CASSLVYSFTDTQYF.

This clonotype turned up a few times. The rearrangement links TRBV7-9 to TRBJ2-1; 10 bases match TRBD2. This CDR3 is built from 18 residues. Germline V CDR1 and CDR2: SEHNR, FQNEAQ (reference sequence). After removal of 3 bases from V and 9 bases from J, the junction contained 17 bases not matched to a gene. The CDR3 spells CASSFKSERGGSVSEQFF. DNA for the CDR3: TGTGCCAGCAGCTTTAAGTCCGAGCGGGGGGGCTCTGTCAGTGAGCAGTTCTTC.

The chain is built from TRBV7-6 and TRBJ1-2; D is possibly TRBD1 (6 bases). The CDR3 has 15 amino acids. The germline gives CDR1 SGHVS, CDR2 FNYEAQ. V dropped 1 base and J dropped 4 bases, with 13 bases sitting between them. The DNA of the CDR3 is TGTGCCAGCAGCTTAGACAGGGTGTGGAGCTATGGCTACACCTTC. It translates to CASSLDRVWSYGYTF.

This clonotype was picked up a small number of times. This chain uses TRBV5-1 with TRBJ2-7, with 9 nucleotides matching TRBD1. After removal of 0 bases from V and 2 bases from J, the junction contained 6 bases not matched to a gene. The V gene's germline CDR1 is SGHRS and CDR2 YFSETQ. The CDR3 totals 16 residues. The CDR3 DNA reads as TGCGCCAGCAGCTTGGAGGGACAGGGAAGGCCCTACGAGCAGTACTTC. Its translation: CASSLEGQGRPYEQYF.

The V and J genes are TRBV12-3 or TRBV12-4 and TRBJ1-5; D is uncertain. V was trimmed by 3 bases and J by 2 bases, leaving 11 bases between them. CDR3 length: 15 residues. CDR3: CASSFTPGGNQPQHF. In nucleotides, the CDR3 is TGTGCCAGCAGTTTTACCCCGGGAGGCAATCAGCCCCAGCATTTT.

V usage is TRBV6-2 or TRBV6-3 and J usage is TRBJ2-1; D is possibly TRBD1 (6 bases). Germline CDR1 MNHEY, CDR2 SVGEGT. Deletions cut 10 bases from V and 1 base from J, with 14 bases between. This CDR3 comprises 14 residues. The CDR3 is CANSTTGSYNEQFF. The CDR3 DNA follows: TGTGCCAACAGCACGACAGGTTCCTACAATGAGCAGTTCTTC.

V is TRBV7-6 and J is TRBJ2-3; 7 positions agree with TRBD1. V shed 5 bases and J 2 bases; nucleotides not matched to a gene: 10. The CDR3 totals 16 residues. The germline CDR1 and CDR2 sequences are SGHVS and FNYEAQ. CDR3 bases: TGTGCCAGCAGCGGGCCGGGACAGTTCGTCACAGATACGCAGTATTTT. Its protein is CASSGPGQFVTDTQYF. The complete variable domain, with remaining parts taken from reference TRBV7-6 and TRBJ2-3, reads GAGVSQSPRYKVTKRGQDVALRCDPISGHVSLYWYRQALGQGPEFLTYFNYEAQQDKSGLPNDRFSAERPEGSISTLTIQRTEQRDSAMYRCASSGPGQFVTDTQYFGPGTRLTVL.

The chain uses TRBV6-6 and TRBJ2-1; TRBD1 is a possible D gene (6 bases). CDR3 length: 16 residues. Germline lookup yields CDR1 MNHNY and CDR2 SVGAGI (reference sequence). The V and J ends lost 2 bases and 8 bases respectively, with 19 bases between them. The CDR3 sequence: CASSYRRGSVLDEQFF. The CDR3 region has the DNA TGTGCCAGCAGTTACCGCAGGGGATCAGTACTCGATGAGCAGTTCTTC.

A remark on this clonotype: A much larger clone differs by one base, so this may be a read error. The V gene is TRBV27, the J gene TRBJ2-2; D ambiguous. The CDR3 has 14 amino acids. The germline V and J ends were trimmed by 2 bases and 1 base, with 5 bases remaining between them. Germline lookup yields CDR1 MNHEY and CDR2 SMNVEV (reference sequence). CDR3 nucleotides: TGTGCCAGCAGTTTAATGGGGAACACCGGGGAGCTGTTTTTT. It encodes CASSLMGNTGELFF.

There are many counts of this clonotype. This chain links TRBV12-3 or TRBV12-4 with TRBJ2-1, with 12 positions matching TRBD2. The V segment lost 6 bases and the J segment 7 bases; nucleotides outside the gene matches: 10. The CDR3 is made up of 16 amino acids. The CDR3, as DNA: TGTGCCAGCAGCCCTATGACTAGCGGGGGTCCTAATGAGCAGTTCTTC. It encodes CASSPMTSGGPNEQFF.

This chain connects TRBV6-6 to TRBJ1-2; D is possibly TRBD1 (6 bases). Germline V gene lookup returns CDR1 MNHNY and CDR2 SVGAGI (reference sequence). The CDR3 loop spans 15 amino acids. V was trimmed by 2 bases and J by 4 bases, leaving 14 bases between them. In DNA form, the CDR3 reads TGTGCCAGCAGTTACGATTGGGGGGCCAGCTATGGCTACACCTTC. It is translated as CASSYDWGASYGYTF.